This T cell receptor beta chain was captured in a study of T cell repertoires in cytomegalovirus infection. Study context: A matching HLA type, together with CMV infection, was signaled by public TCR beta signatures. Study-wide points: HLA-C-restricted, CMV-specific TCR beta clonotypes were dominant ex vivo. Totalled public TCR beta family frequency picked out people who carried CMV plus the relevant HLA.

TCRdb ran MiXCR on the reads and lists one entry per CDR3 protein. Of under 250,000 distinct CDR3 sequences listed, about 12% are singletons. About this clonotype: Its antigen is unidentified. This likely comes from a read error, as the CDR3 has no conserved phenylalanine or tryptophan at its end.

V lost 6 bases and J 3 bases, leaving 13 bases between the germline ends. This CDR3 spans 13 amino acids. Germline lookup yields CDR1 DFQATT and CDR2 SNEGSKA (reference sequence). The V call is TRBV20-1, the J call TRBJ2-3; D remains unclear. This TCR was sampled from a human donor in good health (CMV status not recorded). Some clones in this sample may be carry-over from other donors' samples. Source material: PBMCs. CDR3 nucleotides: TGCAGTGCAAAGTTAACCGAGACAGATACGCAGTATCTT. Translating it yields CSAKLTETDTQYL.